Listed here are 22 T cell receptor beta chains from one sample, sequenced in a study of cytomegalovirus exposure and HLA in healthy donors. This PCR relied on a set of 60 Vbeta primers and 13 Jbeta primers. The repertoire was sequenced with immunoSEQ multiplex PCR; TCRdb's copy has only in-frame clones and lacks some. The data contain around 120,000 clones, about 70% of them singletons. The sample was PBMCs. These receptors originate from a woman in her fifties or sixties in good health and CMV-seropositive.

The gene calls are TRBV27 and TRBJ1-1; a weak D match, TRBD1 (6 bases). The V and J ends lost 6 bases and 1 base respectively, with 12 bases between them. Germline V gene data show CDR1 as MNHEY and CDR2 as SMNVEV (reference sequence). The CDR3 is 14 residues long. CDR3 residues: CASRAGQKNTEAFF. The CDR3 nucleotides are TGTGCCAGCAGAGCCGGACAGAAGAACACTGAAGCTTTCTTT.

The CDR3 DNA follows: TGTGCCAGCAGCCAGACTTTTAATGAAAAACTGTTTTTT. It encodes CASSQTFNEKLFF. The V gene is TRBV7-2, the J gene TRBJ1-4; D not resolved. Germline V gene sequence: CDR1 SGHTA, CDR2 FQGNSA. V lost 5 bases and J lost 4, with 8 bases in between. This CDR3 region has 13 residues.

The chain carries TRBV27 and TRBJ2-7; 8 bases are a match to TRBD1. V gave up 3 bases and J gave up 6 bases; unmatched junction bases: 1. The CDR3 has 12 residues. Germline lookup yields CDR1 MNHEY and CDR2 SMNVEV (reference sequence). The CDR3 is CASSFGQGEQYF. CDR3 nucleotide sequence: TGTGCCAGCAGTTTCGGACAGGGCGAGCAGTACTTC.

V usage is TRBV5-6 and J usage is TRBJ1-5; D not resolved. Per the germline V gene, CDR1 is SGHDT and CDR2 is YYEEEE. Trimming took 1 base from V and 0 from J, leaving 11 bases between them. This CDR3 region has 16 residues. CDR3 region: CASSLNRPYSNQPQHF. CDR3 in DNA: TGTGCCAGCAGCTTGAACAGACCGTATAGCAATCAGCCCCAGCATTTT.

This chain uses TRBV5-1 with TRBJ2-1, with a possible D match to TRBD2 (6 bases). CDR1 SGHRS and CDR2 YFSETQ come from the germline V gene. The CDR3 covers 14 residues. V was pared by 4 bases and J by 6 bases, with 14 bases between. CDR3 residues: CASSRLDPLNEQFF. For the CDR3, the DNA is TGCGCCAGCAGCAGACTAGATCCCCTCAATGAGCAGTTCTTC.

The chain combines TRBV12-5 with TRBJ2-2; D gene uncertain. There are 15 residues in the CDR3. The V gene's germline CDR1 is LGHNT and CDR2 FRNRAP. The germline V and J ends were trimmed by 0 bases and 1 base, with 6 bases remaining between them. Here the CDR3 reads CASGLVSRNTGELFF. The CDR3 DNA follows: TGTGCTAGTGGTTTGGTATCGAGGAACACCGGGGAGCTGTTTTTT.

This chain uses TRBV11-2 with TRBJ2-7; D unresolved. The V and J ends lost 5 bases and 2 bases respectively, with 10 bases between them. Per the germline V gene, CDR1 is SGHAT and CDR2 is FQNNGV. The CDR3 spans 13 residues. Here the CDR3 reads CASSLGETYEQYF. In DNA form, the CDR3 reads TGTGCCAGCAGCCTAGGCGAGACCTACGAGCAGTACTTC.

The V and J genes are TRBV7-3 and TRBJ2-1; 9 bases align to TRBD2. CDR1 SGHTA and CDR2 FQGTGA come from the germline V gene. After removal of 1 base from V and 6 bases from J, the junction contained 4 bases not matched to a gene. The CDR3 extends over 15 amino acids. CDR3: CASSLRGTSFNEQFF. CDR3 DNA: TGTGCCAGCAGCTTAAGGGGGACTAGCTTCAATGAGCAGTTCTTC.

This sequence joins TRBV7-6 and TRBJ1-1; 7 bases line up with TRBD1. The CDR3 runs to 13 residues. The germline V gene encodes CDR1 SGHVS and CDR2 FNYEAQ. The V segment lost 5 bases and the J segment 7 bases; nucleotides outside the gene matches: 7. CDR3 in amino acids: CASSPGTVYEAFF. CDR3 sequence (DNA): TGTGCCAGCAGCCCAGGGACAGTATATGAAGCTTTCTTT.

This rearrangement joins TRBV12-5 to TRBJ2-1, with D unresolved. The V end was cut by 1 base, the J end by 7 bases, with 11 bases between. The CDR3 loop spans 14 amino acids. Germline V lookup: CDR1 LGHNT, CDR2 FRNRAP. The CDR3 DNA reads TGTGCTAGTGGTTTGGGCTCAGCGAGGAATGAGCAGTTCTTC. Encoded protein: CASGLGSARNEQFF.

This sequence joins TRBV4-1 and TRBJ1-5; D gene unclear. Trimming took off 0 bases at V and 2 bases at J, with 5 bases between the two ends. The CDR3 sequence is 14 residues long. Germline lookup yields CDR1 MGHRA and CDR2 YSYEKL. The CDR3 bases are TGCGCCAGCAGCCAAGAGCAGGGCAATCAGCCCCAGCATTTT. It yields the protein CASSQEQGNQPQHF.

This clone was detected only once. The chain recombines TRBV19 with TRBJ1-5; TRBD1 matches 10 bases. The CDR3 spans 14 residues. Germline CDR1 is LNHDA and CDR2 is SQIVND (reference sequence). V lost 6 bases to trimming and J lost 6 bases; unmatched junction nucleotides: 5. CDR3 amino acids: CASRGQGSTQPQHF. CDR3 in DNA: TGTGCCAGTAGGGGACAGGGGAGTACTCAGCCCCAGCATTTT.

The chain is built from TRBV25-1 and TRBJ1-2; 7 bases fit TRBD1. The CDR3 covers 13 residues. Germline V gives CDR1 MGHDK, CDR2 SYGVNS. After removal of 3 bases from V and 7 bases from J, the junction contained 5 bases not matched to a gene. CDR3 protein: CASSDPGGSGYTF. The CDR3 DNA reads TGTGCCAGCAGTGACCCAGGGGGGTCTGGCTACACCTTC.

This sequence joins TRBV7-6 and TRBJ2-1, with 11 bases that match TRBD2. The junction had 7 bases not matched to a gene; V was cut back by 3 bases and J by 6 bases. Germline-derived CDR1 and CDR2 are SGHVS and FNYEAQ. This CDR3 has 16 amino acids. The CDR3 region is CASSFTRLAGSNEQFF. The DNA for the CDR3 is TGTGCCAGCAGCTTTACCCGACTAGCGGGGTCCAATGAGCAGTTCTTC. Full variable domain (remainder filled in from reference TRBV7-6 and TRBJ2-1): GAGVSQSPRYKVTKRGQDVALRCDPISGHVSLYWYRQALGQGPEFLTYFNYEAQQDKSGLPNDRFSAERPEGSISTLTIQRTEQRDSAMYRCASSFTRLAGSNEQFFGPGTRLTVL.

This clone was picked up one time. This chain's CDR3 is CASSNLAASYNEQFF. The CDR3 nucleotides are TGTGCCAGTAGTAATCTAGCGGCTTCCTACAATGAGCAGTTCTTC. The V gene is TRBV19, the J gene TRBJ2-1; TRBD2 agrees at 7 bases. The CDR3 is made up of 15 amino acids. Trimming removed 4 bases from V and 1 base from J; junction bases left unmatched: 4. The germline V gene encodes CDR1 LNHDA and CDR2 SQIVND (reference sequence).

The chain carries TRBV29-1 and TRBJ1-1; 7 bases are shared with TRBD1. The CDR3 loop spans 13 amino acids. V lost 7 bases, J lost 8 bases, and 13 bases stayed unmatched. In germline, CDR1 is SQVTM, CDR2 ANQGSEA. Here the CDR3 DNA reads TGCAGCGCCAATCGAGGGGGCCAGAGGGAAGCTTTCTTT. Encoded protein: CSANRGGQREAFF.

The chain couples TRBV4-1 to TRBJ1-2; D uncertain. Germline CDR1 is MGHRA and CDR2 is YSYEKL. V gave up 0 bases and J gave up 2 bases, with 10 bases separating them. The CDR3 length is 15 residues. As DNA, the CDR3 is TGCGCCAGCAGCCAAGATAGGACGGGGAACTATGGCTACACCTTC. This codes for CASSQDRTGNYGYTF.

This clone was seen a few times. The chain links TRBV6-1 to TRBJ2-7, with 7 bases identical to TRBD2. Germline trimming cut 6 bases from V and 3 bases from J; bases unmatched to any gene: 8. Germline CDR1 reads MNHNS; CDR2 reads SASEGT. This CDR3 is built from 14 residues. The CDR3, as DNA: TGTGCCAGCAGCAATTCGGGGGGAGGCTACGAGCAGTACTTC. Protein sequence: CASSNSGGGYEQYF.

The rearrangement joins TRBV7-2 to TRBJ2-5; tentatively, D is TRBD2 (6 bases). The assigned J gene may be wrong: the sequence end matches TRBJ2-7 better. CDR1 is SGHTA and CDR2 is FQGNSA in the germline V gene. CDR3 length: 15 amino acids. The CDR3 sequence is CASSLISGPAYEQYF. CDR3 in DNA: TGTGCCAGCAGCTTGATTAGCGGTCCGGCCTACGAGCAGTACTTC.

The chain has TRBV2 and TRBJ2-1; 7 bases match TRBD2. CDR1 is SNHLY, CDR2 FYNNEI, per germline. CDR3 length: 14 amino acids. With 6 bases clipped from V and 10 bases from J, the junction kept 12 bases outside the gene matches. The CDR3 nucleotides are TGTGCCAGCAGGGCCGCGGGGGACCTAATGGAGCAGTTCTTC. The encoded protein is CASRAAGDLMEQFF.

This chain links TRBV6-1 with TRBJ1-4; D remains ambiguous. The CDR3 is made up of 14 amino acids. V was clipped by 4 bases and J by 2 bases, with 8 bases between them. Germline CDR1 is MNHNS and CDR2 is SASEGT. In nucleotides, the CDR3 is TGTGCCAGCAGTGGACTAGGGACTAATGAAAAACTGTTTTTT. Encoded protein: CASSGLGTNEKLFF.

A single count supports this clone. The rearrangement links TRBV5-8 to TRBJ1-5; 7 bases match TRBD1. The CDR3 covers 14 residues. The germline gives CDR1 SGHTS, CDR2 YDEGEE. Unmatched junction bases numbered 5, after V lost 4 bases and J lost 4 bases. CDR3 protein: CASSGQVVNQPQHF. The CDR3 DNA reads TGTGCCAGCAGCGGACAGGTGGTAAATCAGCCCCAGCATTTT.